This entry is about one T cell receptor (beta chain). Its target is unknown. Primers for the PCR totalled 60 Vbeta and 13 Jbeta. Data came from immunoSEQ multiplex PCR; TCRdb stores just in-frame clones and leaves some out. The table lists 45,000 to 65,000 clones. This specimen comes from a study of cytomegalovirus exposure and HLA in healthy donors. Broader study findings: Three chains linked to CMV were shown in vitro to be specific for CMV antigens. Association with HLA alleles at 0.05 false discovery rate was found for 15,000 to 20,000 TCR beta sequences in a later analysis. Relative to the roughly 700-donor mean, N-insertions were reportedly fewer in an Asian-associated ancestry cluster in a later analysis.

This receptor was identified in a young man in good health and CMV-seropositive. Sequencing was done on a sample of PBMCs.

CDR3 DNA sequence: TGCAGCGTCCGGGGGAACGTTCTAGCCAAAAACATTCAGTACTTC. Protein: CSVRGNVLAKNIQYF. The V gene is TRBV29-1, the J gene TRBJ2-4; D is possibly TRBD2 (6 bases). This CDR3 is 15 amino acids long. Between the trimmed V and J ends, which lost 6 bases and 0 bases, there was a span of 15 bases. Germline V gene data show CDR1 as SQVTM and CDR2 as ANQGSEA.